This T cell receptor beta chain was retrieved from a study of Ad26.COV2.S vaccination and SARS-CoV-2 variants. General study findings and limits: While placebo recipients had lower spike-specific TCR breadth, vaccine recipients had more. TCR breadth and depth estimates may have understated total T cell responses. Substantial breadth was reportedly displayed by spike-specific CD8+ and CD4+ T cell responses after vaccination. Measurement of non-spike TCR breadth gave similar results in vaccine and placebo recipients.

Method: immunoSEQ multiplex PCR; TCRdb's copy keeps in-frame clones and lacks some. The table includes just over 350,000 clones, around 90% detected once. This CDR3 contains 16 residues. CDR1 and CDR2 (germline): SGHRS, YFSETQ. The J segment lost 3 bases and the V segment lost 4 bases, leaving 10 bases of the junction unmatched. On this clone: Antigen: not known.

The chain recombines TRBV5-1 with TRBJ2-1; 7 bases agree with TRBD1. Sequenced here: peripheral blood, sampled after recovery from COVID-19. This receptor was obtained from a human donor who had recovered from COVID-19. The CDR3 bases are TGCGCCAGCAGCGGGGGACAGACCTTCCTCTACAATGAGCAGTTCTTC. It yields the protein CASSGGQTFLYNEQFF. Full variable domain (rest looked up from reference TRBV5-1 and TRBJ2-1): KAGVTQTPRYLIKTRGQQVTLSCSPISGHRSVSWYQQTPGQGLQFLFEYFSETQRNKGNFPGRFSGRQFSNSRSEMNVSTLELGDSALYLCASSGGQTFLYNEQFFGPGTRLTVL.